One sample yielded the 23 T cell receptor beta chains listed below, sequenced in a study of beta chain features in type 1 diabetes (dated by TCRdb to 2016 to 2019). Libraries were prepared through the immunoSEQ multiplex PCR assay. The High Capacity cDNA Reverse Transcription Kit was used to reverse transcribe all of the isolated RNA, meaning that expressed TCRB transcripts were what got sequenced. TCRdb re-hosts the immuneACCESS table, in-frame sequences only. Its copies lack some clones; in the studies checked, an unresolved V gene accounts for under half of them, and the cause for the rest is not known. In this sample the table shows 500,000 to 850,000 clones, roughly 13% of which occur a single time. The top ten constitute nearly 0.04% of the sample. For these receptors, no antigen is known. The investigation overall reported the following: In all four CD4+ subsets, TCRB CDR3 length was moderately but significantly shorter in type 1 diabetes patients.

Specimen: naive CD4+ T cells from blood. Read against the paper, the sample's cell subset or site label means: true naive CD4+ T cells. The receptors shown here come from a young man with type 1 diabetes.

The chain couples TRBV5-6 to TRBJ2-3; no firm D call. Germline CDR1 is SGHDT and CDR2 is YYEEEE. The CDR3 has 13 amino acids. Trimming left V 2 bases short and J 2 bases short, with 6 bases between. The CDR3 coding sequence is TGTGCCAGCAGCTTCCTGAACACAGATACGCAGTATTTT. Residues: CASSFLNTDTQYF.

The V call is TRBV4-1, the J call TRBJ2-3; 7 bases are a match to TRBD2. The CDR3 totals 17 residues. The V and J ends lost 1 base and 0 bases, in that order; junction bases with no gene match: 7. CDR1 is MGHRA and CDR2 is YSYEKL in the germline V gene. Written as DNA, the CDR3 is TGCGCCAGCAGCCAAGTCATAGGGACTACTAGCACAGATACGCAGTATTTT. Amino acids: CASSQVIGTTSTDTQYF.

This clone was detected only a few times. V and J are TRBV6-1 and TRBJ1-2; 7 nucleotides align to TRBD1. CDR3 length: 13 residues. Germline V gene lookup returns CDR1 MNHNS and CDR2 SASEGT. The junction had 5 bases not matched to a gene; V was cut back by 3 bases and J by 7 bases. The CDR3 DNA is TGTGCCAGCAGTGAGCACAGGGGAGCTGGCTACACCTTC. This sequence encodes CASSEHRGAGYTF.

In this sample, this clone turned up a few times. J is TRBJ1-2 and V is TRBV6-5, with 10 bases lining up with TRBD1. V dropped 6 bases and J dropped 9; count of bases not matched to a gene: 10. The CDR3 has 14 residues. Per germline, CDR1 MNHEY and CDR2 SVGAGI. CDR3 region: CASSRGTGEGSYTF. CDR3 nucleotides: TGTGCCAGCAGCCGAGGGACAGGGGAGGGAAGCTACACCTTC.

There are a few counts of this clone. V is TRBV7-9 and J is TRBJ2-3; D ambiguous. CDR1 and CDR2 from the germline V gene are SEHNR and FQNEAQ (reference sequence). V was cut by 0 bases and J by 2 bases, with 12 bases left in between. CDR3 length: 16 residues. CDR3 region: CASSLASGRYTDTQYF. The CDR3 region has the DNA TGTGCCAGCAGCTTAGCTTCAGGCAGGTACACAGATACGCAGTATTTT.

For this clone: Other DNA sequences in this specimen translate into the identical CDR3. This sequence joins TRBV28 and TRBJ1-2, with a possible D match to TRBD1 (6 bases). Germline V gives CDR1 MDHEN, CDR2 SYDVKM. CDR3 size: 14 residues. Trimming pared 3 bases from V and 2 bases from J, leaving 10 bases between. The CDR3 loop reads CASSLEQGNYGYTF. The CDR3 DNA is TGTGCCAGCAGTTTGGAGCAGGGGAACTATGGCTACACCTTC.

The J gene is TRBJ1-2, the V gene TRBV18; no clear D. The CDR3 runs 14 residues. The V gene's germline CDR1 is KGHSH and CDR2 LQKENI. Trimming shortened V by 6 bases and J by 2 bases, and 13 bases separated the two germline ends. The CDR3 DNA reads as TGTGCCAGCTCGCAAAGAACAGTAAACTATGGCTACACCTTC. It encodes CASSQRTVNYGYTF.

The DNA of the CDR3 is TGTGCCTGCCGGACAGGGATTGGTGGTGAAGCTTTCTTT. Residues: CACRTGIGGEAFF. The chain carries TRBV30 and TRBJ1-1; TRBD1 matches 8 bases. Germline V CDR1 and CDR2: GTSNPN, SVGIG (reference sequence). This CDR3 comprises 13 residues. Losses at the gene ends were 6 bases for V and 7 bases for J; bases not matched to a gene: 10. The full variable domain, its missing parts supplied by reference TRBV30 and TRBJ1-1, is SQTIHQWPATLVQPVGSPLSLECTVEGTSNPNLYWYRQAAGRGLQLLFYSVGIGQISSEVPQNLSASRPQDRQFILSSKKLLLSDSGFYLCACRTGIGGEAFFGQGTRLTVV.

This clone showed up just a few times. The chain has TRBV25-1 and TRBJ2-7; D possibly corresponds to TRBD1 (5 bases). V lost 1 base and J lost 6, with 13 bases in between. There are 14 residues in the CDR3. In germline, CDR1 is MGHDK, CDR2 SYGVNS. Written as DNA, the CDR3 is TGTGCCAGCAGTGAATTCGGCCAGGGTCGCGAGCAGTACTTC. It yields the protein CASSEFGQGREQYF.

This clone was observed a few times. V and J are TRBV7-9 and TRBJ1-5, with unresolved D. The CDR3 has 12 amino acids. Trimming shortened V by 1 base and J by 11 bases, and 9 bases separated the two germline ends. Germline V gene sequence: CDR1 SEHNR, CDR2 FQNEAQ (reference sequence). CDR3 sequence (DNA): TGTGCCAGCAGCTTAGGAGCCAGTACCCAGCATTTT. Translating it yields CASSLGASTQHF.

The chain carries TRBV28 and TRBJ2-7; 8 bases fit TRBD1. V trimming: 7 bases; J trimming: 2 bases; junction bases outside the gene matches: 7. Germline assignment: CDR1 MDHEN and CDR2 SYDVKM. This CDR3 is 14 amino acids long. As DNA, the CDR3 is TGTGCCAGCATTTCTGGGGACAGGACCTACGAGCAGTACTTC. It yields the protein CASISGDRTYEQYF.

This chain's CDR3 is CAISEPGTDYEQYF. The CDR3 DNA follows: TGTGCCATCAGTGAGCCCGGGACAGATTACGAGCAGTACTTC. The chain has TRBV10-3 and TRBJ2-7, with 7 positions matching TRBD1. Trimming took 2 bases from V and 4 from J; bases not matched to a gene: 5. The CDR3 extends over 14 amino acids. Germline assignment: CDR1 ENHRY and CDR2 SYGVKD.

The chain has TRBV6-1 and TRBJ2-7, with 11 bases aligning to TRBD1. Unmatched junction bases numbered 11, after V lost 9 bases and J lost 4 bases. The CDR3 has 15 amino acids. Germline CDR1 MNHNS, CDR2 SASEGT. CDR3 coding DNA: TGTGCCAGTAAGACAACCGGGACAGGGGGTTACGAGCAGTACTTC. Residues: CASKTTGTGGYEQYF.

Worth noting for this clone: The same CDR3 also results from other DNA sequences found in this sample. V usage is TRBV7-9 and J usage is TRBJ2-1; D not resolved. CDR1 SEHNR and CDR2 FQNEAQ come from the germline V gene (reference sequence). Trimming removed 2 bases from V and 7 bases from J, with 3 bases in between. CDR3 length: 11 amino acids. The CDR3 DNA sequence: TGTGCCAGCAGCTTACTGAATGAGCAGTTCTTC. This sequence encodes CASSLLNEQFF.

This chain uses TRBV13 with TRBJ2-7, with D perhaps matching TRBD1 or TRBD2 (5 bases each). From germline, CDR1 is PRHDT and CDR2 FYEKMQ (reference sequence). This CDR3 has 15 residues. The V end lost 2 bases, the J end lost 1 base, and 12 bases lay between the germline ends. This chain's CDR3 is CASSLQGGGSYEQYF. In DNA form, the CDR3 reads TGTGCCAGCAGCTTACAGGGTGGGGGTTCCTACGAGCAGTACTTC.

CDR3 in amino acids: CSVKQDWEHYGYTF. The CDR3 DNA reads as TGCAGCGTTAAGCAGGACTGGGAACACTATGGCTACACCTTC. J is TRBJ1-2 and V is TRBV29-1; D is unresolved. The V end was cut by 5 bases, the J end by 3 bases, with 16 bases between. Germline V gives CDR1 SQVTM, CDR2 ANQGSEA. The CDR3 covers 14 residues.

This chain connects TRBV7-2 to TRBJ1-6; D gene unclear. CDR3 length: 15 amino acids. Germline V gene lookup returns CDR1 SGHTA and CDR2 FQGNSA. The V and J ends lost 0 bases and 4 bases respectively, with 7 bases between them. The CDR3 here is CASSLAPQYNSPLHF. CDR3 DNA: TGTGCCAGCAGCTTAGCGCCCCAGTATAATTCACCCCTCCACTTT.

The CDR3 nucleotides read TGTGCCAGCAGTTCTACGTGGACTGAAGCTTTCTTT. Protein: CASSSTWTEAFF. V and J are TRBV11-1 and TRBJ1-1; D unresolved. Germline CDR1 reads SGHAT; CDR2 reads FQDESV (reference sequence). Trimming shortened V by 6 bases and J by 5 bases, and 10 bases separated the two germline ends. This CDR3 is 12 amino acids long. The complete variable domain, with remaining parts taken from reference TRBV11-1 and TRBJ1-1, reads EAEVAQSPRYKITEKSQAVAFWCDPISGHATLYWYRQILGQGPELLVQFQDESVVDDSQLPKDRFSAERLKGVDSTLKIQPAELGDSAMYLCASSSTWTEAFFGQGTRLTVV.

The chain uses TRBV7-9 and TRBJ1-2; the match to TRBD1 covers 7 bases. The V gene end was trimmed by 4 bases and the J gene end by 3 bases; junction bases not matched to a gene: 2. The CDR3 has 13 amino acids. CDR1 is SEHNR, CDR2 FQNEAQ, per germline (reference sequence). CDR3 protein: CASSSRGDYGYTF. CDR3 sequence (DNA): TGTGCCAGCAGCTCCAGGGGGGACTATGGCTACACCTTC. Full variable domain (missing parts from reference TRBV7-9 and TRBJ1-2): DTGVSQNPRHKITKRGQNVTFRCDPISEHNRLYWYRQTLGQGPEFLTYFQNEAQLEKSRLLSDRFSAERPKGSFSTLEIQRTEQGDSAMYLCASSSRGDYGYTFGSGTRLTVV.

The chain links TRBV29-1 to TRBJ1-3, with unresolved D. The CDR3 is 15 amino acids. Germline V gives CDR1 SQVTM, CDR2 ANQGSEA. V dropped 1 base and J dropped 0 bases, with 10 bases sitting between them. Here the CDR3 reads CSVEAPPHSGNTIYF. The CDR3 coding sequence is TGCAGCGTTGAAGCGCCCCCCCACTCTGGAAACACCATATATTTT.

In this sample, this clone turned up a few times. Other DNA sequences within the sample encode an identical CDR3. J is TRBJ1-1 and V is TRBV29-1; unclear D gene. This CDR3 has 12 residues. Trimming stripped 3 bases from V and 5 bases from J, with 10 bases between. CDR1 and CDR2 from the germline V gene are SQVTM and ANQGSEA. The CDR3 sequence: CSVDPAGTEAFF. As DNA, the CDR3 is TGCAGCGTTGATCCAGCCGGGACTGAAGCTTTCTTT.

This clone was detected only a few times. The V gene is TRBV7-9, the J gene TRBJ2-1; 15 positions match TRBD2. This CDR3 is built from 19 residues. From germline, CDR1 is SEHNR and CDR2 FQNEAQ (reference sequence). Trimming took 6 bases from V and 3 from J; bases not matched to a gene: 12. The CDR3 DNA reads TGTGCCAGCAGTTCCCCCGGACTAGCGGGAGGGAGAGGCTACAATGAGCAGTTCTTC. Amino acid sequence: CASSSPGLAGGRGYNEQFF.

Details on this clone: The junction differs from germline at one of its ends, possibly a read error. V usage is TRBV5-4 and J usage is TRBJ1-1; no clear D gene. Germline V gives CDR1 SGHNT, CDR2 YYREEE (reference sequence). The CDR3 spans 13 residues. In DNA form, the CDR3 reads TGTGCCAGCAGTTTGGACGCGGGGAGCGGAGCTTTCTTT. This gives the protein CASSLDAGSGAFF. Full variable domain (missing parts from reference TRBV5-4 and TRBJ1-1): ETGVTQSPTHLIKTRGQQVTLRCSSQSGHNTVSWYQQALGQGPQFIFQYYREEENGRGNFPPRFSGLQFPNYSSELNVNALELDDSALYLCASSLDAGSGAFFGQGTRLTVV.